The 9 T cell receptor beta chains below were found in one sample sequenced in a study of spatial heterogeneity in lung cancer. Notes on the study in general: Expanded intratumoral alpha and beta TCR counts tracked tumor mutation counts.

Documented time point: sample taken at primary tumor resection. From the 5' RACE reads, TCRdb called clonotypes with MiXCR, one entry per CDR3 protein. The sample comprises several thousand distinct CDR3 sequences, over 5.5% of which are singletons, and 20% to 30% rests with the top ten. Their specific antigens are unknown. Sequenced here: lung tumor tissue, sampled at surgery. These receptors originate from a male donor with early-stage non-small cell lung cancer.

This clonotype is deemed large. The V and J genes are TRBV19 and TRBJ1-4; D remains ambiguous. Per germline, CDR1 LNHDA and CDR2 SQIVND (reference sequence). V lost 2 bases and J 8 bases, leaving 12 bases between the germline ends. This CDR3 is 14 amino acids long. The CDR3 DNA reads TGTGCCAGTAGTATACAGGCCTTCGTCGAAAAACTGTTTTTT. Translation: CASSIQAFVEKLFF.

This clonotype was seen repeatedly, ten times or more. The chain carries TRBV6-5 and TRBJ2-5; 7 nucleotides match TRBD2. The germline CDR1 and CDR2 sequences are MNHEY and SVGAGI. The CDR3 runs 14 residues. V was pared by 4 bases and J by 2 bases, with 4 bases of the junction left unmatched. The CDR3 DNA sequence: TGTGCCAGCAGTTCCCCGGGGGGTCAAGAGACCCAGTACTTC. Its translation is CASSSPGGQETQYF.

This clonotype was observed many times. The chain carries TRBV7-2 and TRBJ2-3, with 7 bases aligning to TRBD2. V shed 5 bases and J 3 bases; nucleotides not matched to a gene: 5. CDR1 is SGHTA and CDR2 is FQGNSA in the germline V gene. CDR3 size: 14 residues. DNA for the CDR3: TGTGCCAGCAGCCGGTGGCGGGAGACAGATACGCAGTATTTT. Translating gives CASSRWRETDTQYF.

By share, this clonotype ranks as medium-sized. The chain recombines TRBV20-1 with TRBJ2-2; weak D call: TRBD2 (5 bases). V lost 5 bases to trimming and J lost 3 bases, with 13 bases between them. This CDR3 is built from 14 residues. The germline CDR1 and CDR2 sequences are DFQATT and SNEGSKA (reference sequence). The CDR3 nucleotides are TGCAGTGCTCGCCCCGGACTGCACACCGGGGAGCTGTTTTTT. Amino acid sequence: CSARPGLHTGELFF.

This clonotype turned up a few times. V and J are TRBV5-1 and TRBJ1-6; a weak D match, TRBD1 (5 bases). The CDR3 has 17 residues. CDR1 and CDR2 from the germline V gene are SGHRS and YFSETQ. The V end lost 2 bases, the J end lost 5 bases, and 17 bases lay between the germline ends. The CDR3 reads CASSFTAGGMDNSPLHF. The CDR3 nucleotides read TGCGCCAGCAGCTTTACTGCTGGGGGAATGGATAATTCACCCCTCCACTTT.

This clonotype has a count of ten or more. CDR3 region: CASSLTPTGSGTDTQYF. The CDR3 region has the DNA TGTGCCAGCAGCTTAACCCCGACAGGGAGTGGCACAGATACGCAGTATTTT. This chain links TRBV7-3 with TRBJ2-3, with TRBD1 matching over 7 bases. V gave up 0 bases and J gave up 1 base; unmatched junction bases: 7. The CDR3 loop spans 17 amino acids. CDR1 is SGHTA, CDR2 FQGTGA, per germline.

This clonotype was picked up many times. The genes are TRBV12-3 or TRBV12-4 and TRBJ1-1; 10 bases line up with TRBD1. V lost 3 bases and J lost 1; bases outside the gene matches: 11. The CDR3 covers 18 residues. CDR3 residues: CASSFQPYDRGQNTEAFF. In nucleotides, the CDR3 is TGTGCCAGCAGTTTTCAGCCCTACGACAGGGGGCAGAACACTGAAGCTTTCTTT.

This clonotype was counted ten times or more. The chain's CDR3 is CASSRRLAGAITDTQYF. CDR3 DNA: TGTGCCAGCAGCCGACGACTAGCGGGGGCAATCACAGATACGCAGTATTTT. The V call is TRBV13, the J call TRBJ2-3; 12 bases match TRBD2. This CDR3 has 17 amino acids. Germline CDR1 is PRHDT and CDR2 is FYEKMQ (reference sequence). J was trimmed by 2 bases and V by 5 bases; bases with no gene match: 8.

This clonotype was seen ten or more times. This chain links TRBV7-2 with TRBJ1-1, with D uncertain. Trimming shortened V by 5 bases and J by 0 bases, and 7 bases separated the two germline ends. Germline V gene sequence: CDR1 SGHTA, CDR2 FQGNSA. The CDR3 loop spans 13 amino acids. The CDR3 coding sequence is TGTGCCAGCAGCCCAACAGTGAACACTGAAGCTTTCTTT. Translating gives CASSPTVNTEAFF. The full variable domain, its missing parts supplied by reference TRBV7-2 and TRBJ1-1, is GAGVSQSPSNKVTEKGKDVELRCDPISGHTALYWYRQSLGQGLEFLIYFQGNSAPDKSGLPSDRFSAERTGGSVSTLTIQRTQQEDSAVYLCASSPTVNTEAFFGQGTRLTVV.